Sequencing of this T cell receptor (beta chain) was carried out in a study of blood T cell repertoires in COVID-19. Authors' methods: Estimation of nucleated cell counts relied on the amplification of reference gene primers. The table came from immunoSEQ multiplex PCR; TCRdb's copy has only in-frame clones and leaves some out. V and J calls and clone size are those listed in that table; D and trimming were worked out from the DNA. Of 190,000 or so clones detected, around 91% appear once; the ten largest clones hold about 0.59%. This CDR3 is built from 15 residues. V dropped 6 bases and J dropped 3; count of bases not matched to a gene: 8. Germline V CDR1 and CDR2: MNHNY, SVGAGI (reference sequence).

The TCR was taken from a man between 45 and 60 years old with acute or convalescent COVID-19. Sequenced input: peripheral blood. The V call is TRBV6-6, the J call TRBJ1-5; 7 nucleotides line up with TRBD1. Written as DNA, the CDR3 is TGTGCCAGCAGATTTACAGGGGCCGTCAATCAGCCCCAGCATTTT. This translates into CASRFTGAVNQPQHF.